Shown below are 29 T cell receptor beta chains from a single sample sequenced in a study of OX40 agonist ivuxolimab in advanced cancers. Sequencing used immunoSEQ multiplex PCR; TCRdb keeps in-frame clones, though not all of them. The table records approximately 33,000 clones, around 90% of them present only once. This specimen was CD4+ or CD8+ T cells sorted from blood, taken in a trial of the OX40 agonist ivuxolimab. The receptors come from an adult with an advanced solid tumor such as melanoma, head and neck, liver or kidney cancer.

This clone was observed a single time. This rearrangement joins TRBV7-2 to TRBJ2-7; the D is unclear. Germline CDR1 reads SGHTA; CDR2 reads FQGNSA. This CDR3 region has 12 residues. V shed 2 bases and J shed 5 bases, with 7 bases lying between them. CDR3 nucleotide sequence: TGTGCCAGCAGCTTAAGTTACGACGAGCAGTACTTC. Residues: CASSLSYDEQYF.

The chain links TRBV4-2 to TRBJ2-2, with a weak D call TRBD2 (6 bases). V was cut by 4 bases and J by 6 bases, with 18 bases left in between. The CDR3 contains 16 residues. Germline CDR1 reads LGHNA; CDR2 reads YNFKEQ. This chain's CDR3 is CASSPRGSGSPGELFF. The CDR3 DNA sequence: TGTGCCAGCAGCCCCCGGGGTTCCGGGAGCCCCGGGGAGCTGTTTTTT.

This rearrangement joins TRBV2 to TRBJ2-4; 10 bases are a match to TRBD2. The germline gives CDR1 SNHLY, CDR2 FYNNEI. After removal of 2 bases from V and 8 bases from J, the junction contained 3 bases not matched to a gene. This CDR3 contains 14 residues. The CDR3 DNA is TGTGCCAGCAGTGAACCTAGCGGGAGCTACATTCAGTACTTC. This gives the protein CASSEPSGSYIQYF.

The chain has TRBV5-1 and TRBJ2-1, with 10 positions matching TRBD1. The trim removed 4 bases at V and 8 bases at J, leaving 3 bases unmatched. Germline V gives CDR1 SGHRS, CDR2 YFSETQ. The CDR3 consists of 13 residues. CDR3 sequence (DNA): TGCGCCAGCAGCCGACAGGGGGCTTATGAGCAGTTCTTC. It encodes CASSRQGAYEQFF.

The chain carries TRBV14 and TRBJ2-4, with 7 bases identical to TRBD1. Per germline, CDR1 SGHDN and CDR2 FVKESK. With V trimmed by 5 bases and J by 8 bases, 9 bases remained unmatched. The CDR3 consists of 14 residues. The CDR3 is CASSLDRASDIQYF. CDR3 nucleotides: TGTGCCAGCAGCTTAGACAGGGCCTCCGACATTCAGTACTTC.

This clone was observed once. The V gene is TRBV5-5, the J gene TRBJ2-6, with 12 bases aligning to TRBD1. The germline V gene encodes CDR1 SGHKS and CDR2 YYEKEE (reference sequence). The CDR3 is made up of 19 amino acids. The J segment lost 1 base and the V segment lost 4 bases, leaving 9 bases of the junction unmatched. CDR3 sequence reads: CASSHWDRGRISGANVLTF. The CDR3 DNA sequence: TGTGCCAGCAGCCACTGGGACAGGGGGCGAATTTCTGGGGCCAACGTCCTGACTTTC.

V gene TRBV29-1 combines with J gene TRBJ1-4; D is undetermined. This CDR3 has 13 residues. Germline CDR1 reads SQVTM; CDR2 reads ANQGSEA. The V and J ends lost 7 bases and 10 bases respectively, with 19 bases between them. Here the CDR3 reads CSAGGNGYRKLFF. CDR3 coding DNA: TGCAGCGCCGGAGGGAACGGGTACCGAAAACTGTTTTTT.

The chain joins TRBV7-2 to TRBJ1-5, with D unclear. The V end lost 4 bases, the J end lost 2 bases, and 6 bases lay between the germline ends. This CDR3 region has 13 residues. Germline CDR1 reads SGHTA; CDR2 reads FQGNSA. CDR3 coding DNA: TGTGCCAGCAGCTCCGTGGGCAATCAGCCCCAGCATTTT. Amino acids: CASSSVGNQPQHF.

The V and J genes are TRBV2 and TRBJ2-3, with D perhaps matching TRBD2 (6 bases). Between the trimmed V and J ends, which lost 7 bases and 2 bases, there was a span of 16 bases. This CDR3 has 15 residues. The germline V gene has CDR1 SNHLY and CDR2 FYNNEI. The CDR3 nucleotides are TGTGCCAGCAACCCCCAGGCGGGAATCACAGATACGCAGTATTTT. It yields the protein CASNPQAGITDTQYF.

The chain uses TRBV5-1 and TRBJ1-4; D might be TRBD1 (6 bases). CDR3 size: 15 residues. The germline V and J ends were trimmed by 4 bases and 8 bases, with 18 bases remaining between them. The V gene's germline CDR1 is SGHRS and CDR2 YFSETQ. The chain's CDR3 is CASSHLGQREEKLFF. The CDR3 DNA follows: TGCGCCAGCAGCCATCTAGGACAGAGAGAGGAAAAACTGTTTTTT.

The rearrangement joins TRBV21-1 to TRBJ2-3. TRBV21-1 is listed as a pseudogene. The CDR3 runs 15 residues. In nucleotides, the CDR3 is TGTGCCAGCAGCAAAGTGGAGGGGGACACAGATACGCAGTATTTT. Translating gives CASSKVEGDTDTQYF.

The rearrangement links TRBV5-1 to TRBJ2-2; no firm D call. The germline V gene has CDR1 SGHRS and CDR2 YFSETQ. V shed 1 base and J shed 4 bases, with 5 bases lying between them. The length of the CDR3 is 13 residues. In DNA form, the CDR3 reads TGCGCCAGCAGCTTGCCCCTCACCGGGGAGCTGTTTTTT. This gives the protein CASSLPLTGELFF.

V and J are TRBV6-6 and TRBJ1-1, with D unclear. V was cut by 1 base and J by 1 base, with 4 bases left in between. The CDR3 sequence is 13 residues long. Germline V gene lookup returns CDR1 MNHNY and CDR2 SVGAGI (reference sequence). CDR3 in DNA: TGTGCCAGCAGTTACTTCGGGAACACTGAAGCTTTCTTT. Amino acids: CASSYFGNTEAFF.

This clone was counted a single time. The gene calls are TRBV7-6 and TRBJ2-5, with TRBD2 as a possible D gene (6 bases). The CDR3 is 16 amino acids. Germline values: CDR1 SGHVS, CDR2 FNYEAQ. Trimming cost V 2 bases and J 4 bases, with 17 bases left between them. CDR3 in amino acids: CASSLLGGGNGETQYF. For the CDR3, the DNA is TGTGCCAGCAGCTTACTGGGGGGTGGGAATGGAGAGACCCAGTACTTC.

The chain is built from TRBV18 and TRBJ2-5; D remains unclear. The CDR3 spans 15 residues. The germline V gene has CDR1 KGHSH and CDR2 LQKENI. V lost 3 bases to trimming and J lost 5 bases, with 16 bases between them. The CDR3 DNA reads as TGTGCCAGCTCACCGCGAGAAGGAACTGGGGAGACCCAGTACTTC. It yields the protein CASSPREGTGETQYF.

The chain couples TRBV2 to TRBJ2-3; perhaps TRBD2 as D (5 bases). Germline V lookup: CDR1 SNHLY, CDR2 FYNNEI. V lost 6 bases to trimming and J lost 0 bases, with 13 bases between them. This CDR3 is 15 amino acids long. In nucleotides, the CDR3 is TGTGCCAGCAGACGCATGCGGGCAAGCACAGATACGCAGTATTTT. As protein: CASRRMRASTDTQYF.

This chain connects TRBV9 to TRBJ2-1; the match to TRBD2 covers 9 bases. J gave up 8 bases and V 0 bases, and 9 bases lay outside the gene matches. The CDR3 loop spans 16 amino acids. Germline V gives CDR1 SGDLS, CDR2 YYNGEE. The CDR3 DNA is TGTGCCAGCAGCGTAGGAAATAGCGGGAGTTTGGATGAGCAGTTCTTC. Encoded protein: CASSVGNSGSLDEQFF. Variable domain in full (rest from reference TRBV9 and TRBJ2-1): DSGVTQTPKHLITATGQRVTLRCSPRSGDLSVYWYQQSLDQGLQFLIQYYNGEERAKGNILERFSAQQFPDLHSELNLSSLELGDSALYFCASSVGNSGSLDEQFFGPGTRLTVL.

The chain joins TRBV5-1 to TRBJ2-3, with 14 bases that match TRBD2. The CDR3 extends over 15 amino acids. V lost 2 bases to trimming and J lost 6 bases; unmatched junction nucleotides: 2. The germline V gene encodes CDR1 SGHRS and CDR2 YFSETQ. The CDR3 DNA follows: TGCGCCAGCAGCTTAAGGACTAGCGGGGGGGATACGCAGTATTTT. Protein product: CASSLRTSGGDTQYF.

The CDR3 reads CASSQARTGIYEQYF. The CDR3, as DNA: TGCGCCAGCAGCCAAGCCAGGACAGGGATCTACGAGCAGTACTTC. V usage is TRBV4-1 and J usage is TRBJ2-7; 8 bases fit TRBD1. In germline, CDR1 is MGHRA, CDR2 YSYEKL. The trim removed 1 base at V and 3 bases at J, leaving 5 bases unmatched. The CDR3 length is 15 residues.

This chain links TRBV11-3 with TRBJ2-7; unclear D gene. The germline gives CDR1 SGHNT, CDR2 YENEEA. The V and J ends lost 1 base and 3 bases respectively, with 13 bases between them. This CDR3 comprises 15 residues. The DNA for the CDR3 is TGTGCCAGCAGCTTAGGTGACCCGAGCATCTACGAGCAGTACTTC. Translating gives CASSLGDPSIYEQYF.

The CDR3 region is CASSQQRSQETQYF. The CDR3 region has the DNA TGTGCCAGCAGTCAGCAGCGGAGCCAAGAGACCCAGTACTTC. The rearrangement joins TRBV27 to TRBJ2-5, with D possibly being TRBD2 (5 bases). Germline V CDR1 and CDR2: MNHEY, SMNVEV (reference sequence). The CDR3 totals 14 residues. Between the trimmed V and J ends, which lost 5 bases and 1 base, there was a span of 11 bases.

The chain recombines TRBV7-6 with TRBJ2-1; the D is unclear. With 5 bases removed from V and 0 bases from J, the gap between germline ends came to 17 bases. Germline CDR1 and CDR2: SGHVS and FNYEAQ. The CDR3 length is 17 residues. In DNA form, the CDR3 reads TGTGCCAGCAGCCCCAGACCAGCTGTGAGCTCCTACAATGAGCAGTTCTTC. Residues: CASSPRPAVSSYNEQFF.

This chain uses TRBV28 with TRBJ2-7; a weak D match, TRBD2 (6 bases). The CDR3 runs to 13 residues. Germline values: CDR1 MDHEN, CDR2 SYDVKM. Trimming cost V 6 bases and J 2 bases, with 11 bases left between them. The CDR3 spells CASRGDFTYEQYF. DNA for the CDR3: TGTGCCAGCAGGGGGGACTTCACCTACGAGCAGTACTTC.

The rearrangement links TRBV28 to TRBJ1-5, with D hard to call. The germline V gene encodes CDR1 MDHEN and CDR2 SYDVKM. V was pared by 8 bases and J by 7 bases, with 12 bases between. The CDR3 has 12 amino acids. CDR3 nucleotide sequence: TGTGCCAGCCAAACAAGTGGGCAGCCCCAGCATTTT. Amino acid sequence: CASQTSGQPQHF.

V usage is TRBV25-1 and J usage is TRBJ2-2; TRBD1 might be the D (6 bases). Per the germline V gene, CDR1 is MGHDK and CDR2 is SYGVNS. The CDR3 has 15 amino acids. V was shortened by 4 bases and J by 6 bases, with 15 bases between the two germline ends. The CDR3 coding sequence is TGTGCCAGCAGTGCTTGGACAGCTTCAGCCGGGGAGCTGTTTTTT. Translation gives CASSAWTASAGELFF.

V usage is TRBV5-4 and J usage is TRBJ1-1; the match to TRBD1 covers 8 bases. The CDR3 contains 14 residues. V shed 0 bases, J shed 5 bases, and the junction held 3 bases outside the gene matches. Germline V gene data show CDR1 as SGHNT and CDR2 as YYREEE (reference sequence). CDR3 nucleotides: TGTGCCAGCAGCTTGGGCAGGGGGCGAACTGAAGCTTTCTTT. Encoded protein: CASSLGRGRTEAFF.

This chain links TRBV4-1 with TRBJ1-2; D not certain. The germline V gene encodes CDR1 MGHRA and CDR2 YSYEKL. V gave up 4 bases and J gave up 3 bases, with 15 bases separating them. This CDR3 region has 15 residues. The CDR3 coding sequence is TGCGCCAGCAGCCCCTCCGTCAGTTCACACTATGGCTACACCTTC. Translating gives CASSPSVSSHYGYTF.

The chain has TRBV28 and TRBJ2-2; TRBD2 matches at 13 bases. The ends lost 7 bases at V and 1 base at J; junction bases unmatched: 6. This CDR3 spans 17 amino acids. Germline V gives CDR1 MDHEN, CDR2 SYDVKM. Here the CDR3 reads CASTSGTSGKNTGELFF. CDR3 DNA: TGTGCCAGCACCTCCGGGACTAGCGGGAAGAACACCGGGGAGCTGTTTTTT.

The chain carries TRBV19 and TRBJ2-7; 12 positions agree with TRBD1. The V gene end was trimmed by 4 bases and the J gene end by 5 bases; junction bases not matched to a gene: 9. The CDR3 runs 16 residues. Germline loops: CDR1 LNHDA, CDR2 SQIVND (reference sequence). This CDR3 reads CASSKTPGQGAHEQYF. CDR3 nucleotide sequence: TGTGCCAGTAGTAAGACTCCGGGACAGGGGGCCCACGAGCAGTACTTC.